These 19 T cell receptor beta chains came from one sample sequenced in a study of blood T cell repertoires in COVID-19. Here immunoSEQ multiplex PCR was the method, and the copy in TCRdb shows in-frame clones only, minus some. The sample carries some 300,000 clones, around nine tenths recorded once. Sequenced input: PBMCs or T cells enriched from blood (not recorded which). These receptors came from a woman in her thirties or forties who had recovered from COVID-19.

V usage is TRBV18 and J usage is TRBJ2-7; TRBD2 matches at 7 bases. The CDR3 is made up of 15 amino acids. J lost 0 bases, V lost 3 bases, and 5 bases had no gene match. Germline loops: CDR1 KGHSH, CDR2 LQKENI. CDR3 residues: CASSPPAGVSYEQYF. For the CDR3, the DNA is TGTGCCAGCTCACCCCCTGCGGGGGTCTCCTACGAGCAGTACTTC.

The table lists this clone with a few counts. CDR3 sequence: CASSQGGNEQYF. CDR3 sequence (DNA): TGTGCCAGCAGCCAAGGAGGCAACGAGCAGTACTTC. V gene TRBV3-1 (or the pseudogene TRBV3-2) combines with J gene TRBJ2-7; unclear D gene. The germline V and J ends were trimmed by 1 base and 5 bases, with 6 bases remaining between them. Germline assignment: CDR1 LGHDT and CDR2 YNNKEL (reference sequence). There are 12 residues in the CDR3.

This clone showed up just a few times. The chain has TRBV2 and TRBJ1-4; D may be TRBD1 (6 bases). The CDR3 loop spans 13 amino acids. Germline assignment: CDR1 SNHLY and CDR2 FYNNEI. The CDR3 reads CATAGAHNEKLFF. CDR3 coding DNA: TGTGCTACTGCGGGGGCCCATAATGAAAAACTGTTTTTT.

About this clone itself: The sample has other DNA sequences that encode this CDR3 too. The chain links TRBV5-1 to TRBJ1-5; D perhaps matches TRBD1 (6 bases). The CDR3 is made up of 15 amino acids. Germline V CDR1 and CDR2: SGHRS, YFSETQ. V was trimmed by 0 bases and J by 7 bases, leaving 14 bases between them. CDR3 sequence (DNA): TGCGCCAGCAGCTTGGTTGGGGGCGGGGGACAGCCCCAGCATTTT. It is translated as CASSLVGGGGQPQHF.

This sequence joins TRBV7-9 and TRBJ1-1; the D is unclear. The CDR3 is made up of 15 amino acids. Trimming stripped 3 bases from V and 2 bases from J, with 13 bases between. In germline, CDR1 is SEHNR, CDR2 FQNEAQ (reference sequence). CDR3 sequence: CASSFVREKNTEAFF. The CDR3, as DNA: TGTGCCAGCAGCTTTGTGCGGGAAAAAAACACTGAAGCTTTCTTT.

The J gene is TRBJ2-2, the V gene TRBV19, with a possible D match to TRBD1 (6 bases). CDR3 length equals 18 residues. CDR1 is LNHDA and CDR2 is SQIVND in the germline V gene (reference sequence). V shed 7 bases and J shed 4 bases, with 25 bases lying between them. The CDR3 loop is CASTLSATGLTGTGELFF. The DNA of the CDR3 is TGTGCCAGTACCCTATCCGCGACAGGCCTCACTGGCACCGGGGAGCTGTTTTTT.

This clone was found once. The chain uses TRBV7-3 and TRBJ1-3; the D gene is possibly TRBD1 (5 bases). The CDR3 sequence is 16 residues long. V was shortened by 1 base and J by 0 bases, with 10 bases between the two germline ends. CDR1 and CDR2 (germline): SGHTA, FQGTGA. CDR3 DNA sequence: TGTGCCAGCAGCTTAAATGGACAAGGCTCTGGAAACACCATATATTTT. This gives the protein CASSLNGQGSGNTIYF.

The V call is TRBV30, the J call TRBJ2-6; unclear D gene. This CDR3 spans 16 amino acids. V was pared by 1 base and J by 0 bases, with 10 bases between. CDR1 is GTSNPN and CDR2 is SVGIG in the germline V gene (reference sequence). CDR3 sequence (DNA): TGTGCCTGGAGTGACCTCACTCCCTCTGGGGCCAACGTCCTGACTTTC. As protein: CAWSDLTPSGANVLTF.

This clone was found once. The chain recombines TRBV19 with TRBJ2-3; 9 nucleotides agree with TRBD2. Unmatched junction bases numbered 7, after V lost 3 bases and J lost 0 bases. The CDR3 totals 17 residues. From germline, CDR1 is LNHDA and CDR2 SQIVND (reference sequence). Here the CDR3 reads CASSIPSRGGSTDTQYF. In nucleotides, the CDR3 is TGTGCCAGTAGTATCCCCTCGCGGGGGGGCAGCACAGATACGCAGTATTTT.

V is TRBV7-2 and J is TRBJ1-5, with 7 bases that match TRBD1. CDR1 is SGHTA and CDR2 is FQGNSA in the germline V gene. This CDR3 region has 14 residues. V lost 6 bases, J lost 7 bases, and 9 bases stayed unmatched. CDR3 region: CASSSDRRPQPQHF. The DNA for the CDR3 is TGTGCCAGCAGTTCGGACAGGAGGCCACAGCCCCAGCATTTT.

The rearrangement uses TRBV24-1 and TRBJ2-1, with TRBD1 matching over 10 bases. Germline CDR1 KGHDR, CDR2 SFDVKD. Trimming removed 12 bases from V and 8 bases from J; junction bases left unmatched: 12. CDR3 length: 14 residues. The CDR3 nucleotides read TGTGCCGTCTCAAGGACAGGGGGTGGTTATGAGCAGTTCTTC. This sequence encodes CAVSRTGGGYEQFF.

The genes are TRBV6-5 and TRBJ2-1; 8 nucleotides align to TRBD2. The ends lost 6 bases at V and 5 bases at J; junction bases unmatched: 9. Germline loops: CDR1 MNHEY, CDR2 SVGAGI. This CDR3 contains 15 residues. This chain's CDR3 is CASSFSGSNNNEQFF. CDR3 in DNA: TGTGCCAGCAGCTTCAGCGGGAGTAATAACAATGAGCAGTTCTTC.

The chain has TRBV6-5 and TRBJ2-7; TRBD2 agrees at 8 bases. The germline CDR1 and CDR2 sequences are MNHEY and SVGAGI. J lost 5 bases, V lost 6 bases, and 12 bases had no gene match. The CDR3 totals 15 residues. The CDR3 bases are TGTGCCAGCAGCCCCTTGGGACTAGGCCAAAACGAGCAGTACTTC. It specifies CASSPLGLGQNEQYF.

V and J are TRBV9 and TRBJ2-1; TRBD1 aligns across 8 bases. CDR1 and CDR2 from the germline V gene are SGDLS and YYNGEE. This CDR3 is built from 15 residues. The trim removed 3 bases at V and 0 bases at J, leaving 2 bases unmatched. The CDR3 nucleotides are TGTGCCAGCAGCGGGACAGGGAGCTCCTACAATGAGCAGTTCTTC. This translates into CASSGTGSSYNEQFF.

CDR3 loop: CASREFRHSTNEKLFF. In DNA, the CDR3 is TGTGCCAGCAGAGAGTTCCGACATTCAACTAATGAAAAACTGTTTTTT. The chain combines TRBV27 with TRBJ1-4; D gene uncertain. This CDR3 region has 16 residues. V gave up 6 bases and J gave up 0 bases, with 14 bases separating them. In germline, CDR1 is MNHEY, CDR2 SMNVEV (reference sequence).

The rearrangement uses TRBV11-1 and TRBJ2-7, with 9 bases lining up with TRBD1. This CDR3 contains 16 residues. The germline V gene has CDR1 SGHAT and CDR2 FQDESV (reference sequence). The V gene end was trimmed by 1 base and the J gene end by 1 base; junction bases not matched to a gene: 5. In DNA form, the CDR3 reads TGTGCCAGCAGCTTAGGGACAGGGGTATTTTCCTACGAGCAGTACTTC. Translating it yields CASSLGTGVFSYEQYF.

V usage is TRBV7-2 and J usage is TRBJ2-3; D is ambiguous. Germline CDR1 is SGHTA and CDR2 is FQGNSA. V was trimmed by 5 bases and J by 1 base, leaving 7 bases between them. The CDR3 loop spans 13 amino acids. The CDR3 spells CASSRVGTDTQYF. DNA of the CDR3: TGTGCCAGCAGCCGAGTGGGCACAGATACGCAGTATTTT.

This clone has more than one count but fewer than ten. The chain uses TRBV6-5 and TRBJ1-5, with D hard to call. CDR1 MNHEY and CDR2 SVGAGI come from the germline V gene. V gave up 6 bases and J gave up 4 bases, with 7 bases separating them. The CDR3 consists of 12 residues. This CDR3 reads CASRTGNQPQHF. CDR3 DNA sequence: TGTGCCAGCAGAACGGGTAATCAGCCCCAGCATTTT.

The V and J genes are TRBV6-2 or TRBV6-3 and TRBJ2-2; D is unresolved. The CDR3 is made up of 15 amino acids. CDR1 is MNHEY, CDR2 SVGEGT, per germline. V dropped 4 bases and J dropped 5 bases, with 14 bases sitting between them. CDR3 sequence reads: CASSFLPERTGELFF. DNA of the CDR3: TGTGCCAGCAGTTTCCTTCCGGAGAGGACCGGGGAGCTGTTTTTT.